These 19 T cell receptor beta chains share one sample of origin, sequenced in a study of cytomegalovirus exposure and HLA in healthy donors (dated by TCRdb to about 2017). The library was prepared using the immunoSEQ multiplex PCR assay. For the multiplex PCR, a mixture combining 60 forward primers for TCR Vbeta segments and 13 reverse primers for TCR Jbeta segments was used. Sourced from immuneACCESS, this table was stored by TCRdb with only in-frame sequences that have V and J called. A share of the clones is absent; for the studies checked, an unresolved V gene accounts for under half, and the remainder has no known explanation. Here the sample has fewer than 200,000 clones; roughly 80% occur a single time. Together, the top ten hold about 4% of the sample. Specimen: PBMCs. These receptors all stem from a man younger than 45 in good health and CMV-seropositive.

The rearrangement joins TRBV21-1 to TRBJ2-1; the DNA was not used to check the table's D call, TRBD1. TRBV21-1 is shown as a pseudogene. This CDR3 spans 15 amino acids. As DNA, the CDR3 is TGTGCCAGCAGCTCCTGGACAGGGCTCGACAATGAGCAGTTCTTC. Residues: CASSSWTGLDNEQFF.

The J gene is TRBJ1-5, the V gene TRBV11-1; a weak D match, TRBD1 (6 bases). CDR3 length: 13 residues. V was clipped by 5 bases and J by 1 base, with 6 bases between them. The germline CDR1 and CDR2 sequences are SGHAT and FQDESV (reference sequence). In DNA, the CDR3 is TGTGCCAGCAGCGGGGGCAGCAATCAGCCCCAGCATTTT. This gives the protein CASSGGSNQPQHF.

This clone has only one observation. The CDR3 DNA sequence: TGTGCCAGCAGTGACCTAGCGGGGGGGCTGTCGAATGAGCAGTTCTTC. Translated: CASSDLAGGLSNEQFF. The V call is TRBV6-4, the J call TRBJ2-1; TRBD2 aligns across 12 bases. Germline loops: CDR1 MRHNA, CDR2 SNTAGT. The length of the CDR3 is 16 residues. The V segment lost 2 bases and the J segment 7 bases; nucleotides outside the gene matches: 6.

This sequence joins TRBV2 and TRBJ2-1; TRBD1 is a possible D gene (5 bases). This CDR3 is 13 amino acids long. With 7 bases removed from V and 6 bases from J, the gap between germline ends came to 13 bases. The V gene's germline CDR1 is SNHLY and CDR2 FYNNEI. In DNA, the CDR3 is TGTGCCAGCACCCTAGACAGCTCCAATGAGCAGTTCTTC. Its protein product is CASTLDSSNEQFF.

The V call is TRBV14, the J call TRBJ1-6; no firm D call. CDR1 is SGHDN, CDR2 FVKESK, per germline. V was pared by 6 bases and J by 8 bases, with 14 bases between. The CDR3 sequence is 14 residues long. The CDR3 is CASRGIATDSPLHF. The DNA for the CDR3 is TGTGCCAGCAGGGGCATCGCGACGGATTCACCCCTCCACTTT.

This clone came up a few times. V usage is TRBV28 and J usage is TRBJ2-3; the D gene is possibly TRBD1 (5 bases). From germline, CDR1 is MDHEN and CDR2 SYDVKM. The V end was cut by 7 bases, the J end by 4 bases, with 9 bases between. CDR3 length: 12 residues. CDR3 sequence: CASTRAADTQYF. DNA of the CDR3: TGTGCCAGCACCAGGGCGGCAGATACGCAGTATTTT. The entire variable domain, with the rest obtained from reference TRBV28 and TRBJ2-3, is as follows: DVKVTQSSRYLVKRTGEKVFLECVQDMDHENMFWYRQDPGLGLRLIYFSYDVKMKEKGDIPEGYSVSREKKERFSLILESASTNQTSMYLCASTRAADTQYFGPGTRLTVL.

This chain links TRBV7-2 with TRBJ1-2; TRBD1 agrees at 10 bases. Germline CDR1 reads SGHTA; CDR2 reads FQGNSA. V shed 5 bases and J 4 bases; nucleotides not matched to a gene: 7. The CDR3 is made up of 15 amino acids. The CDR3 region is CASSPGTGVTYGYTF. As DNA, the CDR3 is TGTGCCAGCAGCCCCGGGACAGGGGTAACCTATGGCTACACCTTC.

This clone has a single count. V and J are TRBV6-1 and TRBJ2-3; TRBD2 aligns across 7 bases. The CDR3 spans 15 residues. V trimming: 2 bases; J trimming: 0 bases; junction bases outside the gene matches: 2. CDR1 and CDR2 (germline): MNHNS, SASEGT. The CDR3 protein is CASSESRGSTDTQYF. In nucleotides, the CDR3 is TGTGCCAGCAGTGAATCGCGGGGGAGCACAGATACGCAGTATTTT.

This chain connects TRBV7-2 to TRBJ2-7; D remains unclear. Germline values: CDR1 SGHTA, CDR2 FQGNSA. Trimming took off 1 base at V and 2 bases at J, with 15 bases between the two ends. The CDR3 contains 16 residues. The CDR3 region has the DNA TGTGCCAGCAGCTTAGATGGCAGCGCGAGGACCTACGAGCAGTACTTC. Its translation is CASSLDGSARTYEQYF.

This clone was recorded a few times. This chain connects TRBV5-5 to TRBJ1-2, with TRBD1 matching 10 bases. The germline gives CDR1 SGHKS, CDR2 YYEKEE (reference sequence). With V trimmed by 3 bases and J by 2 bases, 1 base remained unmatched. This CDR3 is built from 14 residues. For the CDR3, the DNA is TGTGCCAGCAGCTGGGACAGGGGAAACTATGGCTACACCTTC. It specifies CASSWDRGNYGYTF.

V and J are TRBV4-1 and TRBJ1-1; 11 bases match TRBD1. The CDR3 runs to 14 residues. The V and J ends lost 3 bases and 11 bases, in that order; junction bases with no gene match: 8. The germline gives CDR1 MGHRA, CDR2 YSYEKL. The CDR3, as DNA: TGCGCCAGCAGCCAGGACTCGGACAGGGGGCGTGCTTTCTTT. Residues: CASSQDSDRGRAFF.

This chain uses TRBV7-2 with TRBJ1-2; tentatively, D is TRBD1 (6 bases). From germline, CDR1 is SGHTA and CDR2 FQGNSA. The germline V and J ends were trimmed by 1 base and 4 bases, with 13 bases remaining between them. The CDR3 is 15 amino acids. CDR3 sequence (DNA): TGTGCCAGCAGCTTAGAGTTTGGACAGCCCTATGGCTACACCTTC. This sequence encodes CASSLEFGQPYGYTF.

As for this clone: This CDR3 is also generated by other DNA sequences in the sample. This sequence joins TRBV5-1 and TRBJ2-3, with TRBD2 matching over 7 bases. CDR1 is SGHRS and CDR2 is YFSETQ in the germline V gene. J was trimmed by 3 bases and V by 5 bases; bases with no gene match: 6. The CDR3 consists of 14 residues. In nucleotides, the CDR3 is TGCGCCAGCAGACAAGCGGGGTCAACAGATACGCAGTATTTT. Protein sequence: CASRQAGSTDTQYF. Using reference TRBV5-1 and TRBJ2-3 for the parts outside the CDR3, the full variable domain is KAGVTQTPRYLIKTRGQQVTLSCSPISGHRSVSWYQQTPGQGLQFLFEYFSETQRNKGNFPGRFSGRQFSNSRSEMNVSTLELGDSALYLCASRQAGSTDTQYFGPGTRLTVL.

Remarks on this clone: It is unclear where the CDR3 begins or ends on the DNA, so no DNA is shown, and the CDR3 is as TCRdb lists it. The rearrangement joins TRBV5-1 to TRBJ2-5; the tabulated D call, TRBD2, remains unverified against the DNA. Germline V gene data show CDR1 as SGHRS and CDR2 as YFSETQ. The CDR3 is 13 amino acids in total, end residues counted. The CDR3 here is CASSFGEGETQYF.

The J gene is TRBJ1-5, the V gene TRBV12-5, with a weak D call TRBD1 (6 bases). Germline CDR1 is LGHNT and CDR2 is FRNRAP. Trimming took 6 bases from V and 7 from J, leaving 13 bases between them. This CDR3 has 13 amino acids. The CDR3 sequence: CASGPWGGQPQHF. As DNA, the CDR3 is TGTGCTAGTGGGCCCTGGGGGGGCCAGCCCCAGCATTTT.

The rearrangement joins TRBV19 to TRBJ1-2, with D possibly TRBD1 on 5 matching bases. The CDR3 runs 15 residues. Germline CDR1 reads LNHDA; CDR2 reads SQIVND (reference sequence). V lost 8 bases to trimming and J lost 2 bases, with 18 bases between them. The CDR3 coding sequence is TGTGCCAGTCTCCGTGAAGGGGCGCCGAACTATGGCTACACCTTC. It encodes CASLREGAPNYGYTF.

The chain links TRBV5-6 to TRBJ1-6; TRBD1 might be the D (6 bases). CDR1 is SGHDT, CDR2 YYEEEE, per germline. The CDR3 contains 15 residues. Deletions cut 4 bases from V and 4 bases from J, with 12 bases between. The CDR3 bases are TGTGCCAGCAGCCTCAGGGGAGGGTATAATTCACCCCTCCACTTT. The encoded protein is CASSLRGGYNSPLHF.

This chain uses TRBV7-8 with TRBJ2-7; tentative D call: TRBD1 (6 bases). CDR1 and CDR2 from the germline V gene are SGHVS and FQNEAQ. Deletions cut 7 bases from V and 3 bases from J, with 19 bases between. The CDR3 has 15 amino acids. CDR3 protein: CASTTDSRNHYEQYF. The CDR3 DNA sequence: TGTGCCAGCACCACGGACAGCCGTAACCACTACGAGCAGTACTTC.

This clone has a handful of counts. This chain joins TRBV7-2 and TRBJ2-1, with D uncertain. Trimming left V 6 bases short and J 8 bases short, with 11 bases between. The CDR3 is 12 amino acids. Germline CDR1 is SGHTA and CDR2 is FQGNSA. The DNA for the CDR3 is TGTGCCAGCAGTCCGACCCGGGATGAGCAGTTCTTC. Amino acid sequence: CASSPTRDEQFF.